The present entry profiles one TCR beta chain with its context. This sample stems from a study of technical replicates of blood from a few donors. TCRdb's table, derived via immunoSEQ multiplex PCR, lists solely in-frame clones and lacks some. This table has 95,000 to 100,000 clones, approximately 94% appearing once. Per germline, CDR1 MNHEY and CDR2 SVGAGI. CDR3 size: 14 residues. Trimming took off 5 bases at V and 2 bases at J, with 10 bases between the two ends. The J gene is TRBJ2-1, the V gene TRBV6-5, with D possibly matching TRBD2 (5 bases). The source of this sequence is a human donor in good health. The source material was T cells isolated from PBMCs. The CDR3 spells CASSVDGTYNEQFF. CDR3 nucleotide sequence: TGTGCCAGCAGTGTGGACGGGACCTACAATGAGCAGTTCTTC.